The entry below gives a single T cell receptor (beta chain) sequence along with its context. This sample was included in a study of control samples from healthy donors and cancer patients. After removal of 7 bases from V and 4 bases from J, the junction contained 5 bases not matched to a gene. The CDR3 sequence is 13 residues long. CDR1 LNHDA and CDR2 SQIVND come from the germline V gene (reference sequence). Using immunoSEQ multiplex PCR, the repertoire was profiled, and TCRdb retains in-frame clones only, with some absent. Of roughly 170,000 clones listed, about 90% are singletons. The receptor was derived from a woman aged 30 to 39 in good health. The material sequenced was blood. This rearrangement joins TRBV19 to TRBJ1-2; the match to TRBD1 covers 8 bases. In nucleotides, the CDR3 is TGTGCCAGTACCCTACAGGGGGTCTATGGCTACACCTTC. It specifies CASTLQGVYGYTF.